This T cell receptor beta chain was retrieved from a study of beta chain features in type 1 diabetes (dated by TCRdb to between 2018 and 2020). Context from the whole study: Patients and healthy donors did not differ in mean age, gender distribution, total cell number or subset yield. A total of roughly 98,000,000 sorted cells were examined across all samples, and a strong correlation was observed between cell number per subset and RNA yield. Whereas all 28 donors provided naive and central memory subsets, regulatory and stem cell-like memory subsets were isolated from just 8 patients and about 8 healthy donors. In the study, TCRB repertoires of sorted circulating CD4+ T cell subsets from recently diagnosed type 1 diabetes patients were compared with those of matched healthy donors. The investigation overall reported the following: At VDJ recombination sites, patients with type 1 diabetes made fewer insertions and deleted more nucleotides, a pattern implying thymic rearrangement abnormalities. In all four CD4+ subsets, TCRB CDR3 length was moderately but significantly shorter in type 1 diabetes patients. Sequencing cDNA rather than genomic DNA could over-represent highly expressing activated cells, although activation and CD3 levels did not differ between groups. Only small numbers of individuals were included in the HLA sub-analyses, which left unresolved whether HLA type had any influence on TCRB rearrangement. The naive, central memory and regulatory TCRB repertoires appeared to resemble one another more closely among patients than among healthy donors. PCR might favor shorter templates, but patient and control samples were amplified and corrected together, so any skew would affect both groups equally.

All of the isolated RNA was reverse transcribed with the High Capacity cDNA Reverse Transcription Kit, so expressed TCRB transcripts were sequenced. Naive, central memory and regulatory T cell samples underwent deep immunoSEQ sequencing, averaging about 3.5 million total reads per sample. Sorted cells were lysed in RLT buffer and RNA was extracted with DNase-treated RNeasy Micro or Mini kits, depending on cell number. Each cell subset was processed separately to prevent cross-contamination, with patient and healthy donor samples processed together. The immunoSEQ multiplex PCR was used to amplify TCRB sequences from cDNA, generating 87-bp fragments that spanned the CDR3 region. Sequencing of the amplicons was performed on the Illumina HiSeq platform. The authors' analysis ran thus. Synthetic template baselines were used to correct PCR bias computationally, reads within Hamming distance 2 were collapsed, and singletons that could not be merged were discarded. By aligning reads against IMGT, V, D and J genes, CDR3 length, and insertions or deletions at six rearrangement sites were assigned. Within each subset, clonotype counts were normalized to the number of sorted cells before true diversity and Gini coefficients were calculated with the tcR R package. Repertoire sharing was quantified using the overlap coefficient calculated on TCRB nucleotide sequences. As a proxy for the pre-selection repertoire, out-of-frame TCRB sequences from naive cells were analyzed. The table was pulled from immuneACCESS by TCRdb, which kept in-frame rearrangements only. Such tables lose some clones; where checked, under half of the loss comes from unresolved V genes, and the rest has no known cause. That table furnishes V, J and clone size, whereas the DNA furnished D and trimming. This sample has more than 300,000 clones in its table, and roughly 13% of those were observed once. Of the sample, roughly 0.0097% falls within the top ten clones.

This clone was counted only a few times. This clone's antigen is unknown. One base away there is no much larger clone; base qualities are not given. From each donor, a single peripheral blood sample of about 120 mL on average was drawn into heparinised tubes. Using a panel that included CD45RO, CCR7, CD25, CD127, CD95 and CD27, naive, central memory, regulatory and stem cell-like memory CD4+ T cells were sorted on a BD FACSAria II. Purity was above 95% for every sorted population. PBMCs were isolated immediately by Lymphoprep density gradient centrifugation and stained directly without culture. So that batch effects would be minimized, each experiment stained and sorted samples in pairs, pairing one healthy donor with one patient. Ends trimmed: V by 3 bases, J by 2 bases; bases unmatched to a gene: 6. The CDR3 sequence holds 15 residues, the cysteine and phenylalanine included. The only DNA kept is the CDR3, 45 bases in frame from the first base. The germline V gene supplies CDR1 MGHRA and CDR2 YSYEKL.

This chain joins TRBV4-1 to TRBJ2-7, with 8 middle bases fitting TRBD2. The clonotype was recovered from a woman under 30 with type 1 diabetes. The source material was naive CD4+ T cells from blood. According to the study, the label for this sample's cell subset or site signals: true naive CD4+ T cells. The CDR3 protein: CASSHTGTRAYEQYF. The DNA sequence is TGCGCCAGCAGCCATACCGGGACTAGAGCCTACGAGCAGTACTTC.